These 26 T cell receptor beta chains were sequenced from one sample in a study of CD8 T cells in ankylosing spondylitis. Whole-study results and caveats: Apparently characteristic of ankylosing spondylitis blood was a TCR beta motif (under ten highly homologous variants).

These TCRs are of unknown antigen specificity. TCRdb re-called the 5' RACE reads with MiXCR, one entry per CDR3 protein. This sample yields under 850,000 distinct CDR3 sequences, of which roughly 19% are seen a single time; 15% to 20% belongs to the top ten. The sequencing sample was made of blood, either unsorted or a sorted T cell fraction (not recorded which). The receptors originated from a male donor with ankylosing spondylitis.

This chain uses TRBV15 with TRBJ2-5; D gene ambiguous. Per the germline V gene, CDR1 is LNHNV and CDR2 is YYDKDF (reference sequence). Trimming pared 0 bases from V and 1 base from J, leaving 12 bases between. CDR3 length: 16 residues. The CDR3 DNA sequence: TGTGCCACCAGCAGAGAGATTGGCGAGATCCAAGAGACCCAGTACTTC. Its translation is CATSREIGEIQETQYF. Filled out from reference TRBV15 and TRBJ2-5, the complete variable domain reads DAMVIQNPRYQVTQFGKPVTLSCSQTLNHNVMYWYQQKSSQAPKLLFHYYDKDFNNEADTPDNFQSRRPNTSFCFLDIRSPGLGDTAMYLCATSREIGEIQETQYFGPGTRLLVL.

The CDR3 sequence is CASSGPLGGGLDTQYF. The CDR3 DNA is TGTGCCAGCAGCGGCCCCCTCGGGGGGGGCCTGGATACGCAGTATTTT. This chain joins TRBV6-1 and TRBJ2-3; TRBD2 matches 8 bases. Per germline, CDR1 MNHNS and CDR2 SASEGT. With V trimmed by 6 bases and J by 6 bases, 14 bases remained unmatched. There are 16 residues in the CDR3.

The table lists this clonotype with a few counts. The chain carries TRBV12-3 or TRBV12-4 and TRBJ1-6, with D possibly being TRBD1 (6 bases). CDR3 length equals 17 residues. Trimming removed 6 bases from V and 7 bases from J, with 22 bases in between. CDR3 region: CASSRLTSGHRNSPLHF. The CDR3 DNA follows: TGTGCCAGCAGCCGACTCACTTCGGGACACCGAAATTCACCCCTCCACTTT.

CDR3 coding DNA: TGTGCCAGTAGTATCGCGGCCGTCTCTGGAAACACCATATATTTT. Its translation: CASSIAAVSGNTIYF. The chain recombines TRBV19 with TRBJ1-3; D unresolved. The V gene's germline CDR1 is LNHDA and CDR2 SQIVND (reference sequence). The V gene lost 3 bases and the J gene lost 0 bases, with 9 bases spanning the gap. The length of the CDR3 is 15 residues.

This chain connects TRBV4-1 to TRBJ1-2; 8 nucleotides agree with TRBD1. CDR1 is MGHRA, CDR2 YSYEKL, per germline. This CDR3 comprises 15 residues. With V trimmed by 1 base and J by 3 bases, 4 bases remained unmatched. CDR3 region: CASSQVDRGDYGYTF. The CDR3 bases are TGCGCCAGCAGCCAAGTTGACAGGGGAGACTATGGCTACACCTTC.

V and J are TRBV7-9 and TRBJ1-5; TRBD1 agrees at 10 bases. This CDR3 has 16 amino acids. V trimming: 4 bases; J trimming: 7 bases; junction bases outside the gene matches: 10. CDR1 is SEHNR and CDR2 is FQNEAQ in the germline V gene (reference sequence). As DNA, the CDR3 is TGTGCCAGCAGCTCCTCATCGGGACAGGGGTTCCAGCCCCAGCATTTT. This codes for CASSSSSGQGFQPQHF.

The genes are TRBV20-1 and TRBJ2-1; TRBD2 is a possible D gene (5 bases). The CDR3 sequence is 15 residues long. Per germline, CDR1 DFQATT and CDR2 SNEGSKA (reference sequence). Trimming removed 6 bases from V and 0 bases from J, with 15 bases in between. The CDR3 DNA reads as TGCAGTGCCTACAGACGGGGAGTCTCCTACAATGAGCAGTTCTTC. Residues: CSAYRRGVSYNEQFF.

This clonotype was seen only a few times. V gene TRBV27 combines with J gene TRBJ2-5, with TRBD1 identical over 7 bases. This CDR3 has 15 amino acids. Per germline, CDR1 MNHEY and CDR2 SMNVEV (reference sequence). The ends lost 2 bases at V and 5 bases at J; junction bases unmatched: 8. CDR3 sequence (DNA): TGTGCCAGCAGTTTACGGCAGGGGGTATGGGAGACCCAGTACTTC. As protein: CASSLRQGVWETQYF.

This rearrangement joins TRBV21-1 to TRBJ2-1; the table's TRBD2 call for D was not verified on the DNA. TRBV21-1 has pseudogene status. The CDR3 length is 15 residues. In DNA form, the CDR3 reads TGTGCCAGCAGCCCTAGGGGCCCTTTCTACAATGAGCAGTTCTTC. Protein sequence: CASSPRGPFYNEQFF.

The chain employs TRBV5-6 and TRBJ2-5; unclear D gene. The CDR3 extends over 13 amino acids. V was clipped by 0 bases and J by 0 bases, with 3 bases between them. The germline V gene has CDR1 SGHDT and CDR2 YYEEEE. CDR3 bases: TGTGCCAGCAGCTTGGTACACCAAGAGACCCAGTACTTC. This sequence encodes CASSLVHQETQYF.

This chain uses TRBV5-5 with TRBJ2-7, with 10 nucleotides matching TRBD1. Per germline, CDR1 SGHKS and CDR2 YYEKEE (reference sequence). The V segment lost 4 bases and the J segment 4 bases; nucleotides outside the gene matches: 8. The CDR3 loop spans 15 amino acids. CDR3 protein: CASSTPGQGRYEQYF. The CDR3 DNA reads as TGTGCCAGCAGCACCCCGGGACAGGGGCGATACGAGCAGTACTTC.

This chain connects TRBV5-1 to TRBJ1-1; D gene uncertain. Germline CDR1 reads SGHRS; CDR2 reads YFSETQ. The CDR3 sequence is 12 residues long. V was trimmed by 3 bases and J by 7 bases, leaving 10 bases between them. As DNA, the CDR3 is TGCGCCAGCAGCTCGGACGGCCTTGAAGCTTTCTTT. This sequence encodes CASSSDGLEAFF.

This clonotype was observed a few times. V and J are TRBV20-1 and TRBJ1-2; TRBD1 matches 10 bases. The germline V gene has CDR1 DFQATT and CDR2 SNEGSKA (reference sequence). The CDR3 spans 14 residues. V dropped 3 bases and J dropped 5; count of bases not matched to a gene: 6. The DNA for the CDR3 is TGCAGTGCTAGCAAGGACAGGGGGGGGTATGGCTACACCTTC. It codes for CSASKDRGGYGYTF.

This clonotype occurred many times. V usage is TRBV7-8 and J usage is TRBJ2-7; TRBD2 matches at 8 bases. This CDR3 comprises 15 residues. The V segment lost 3 bases and the J segment 7 bases; nucleotides outside the gene matches: 11. The germline V gene encodes CDR1 SGHVS and CDR2 FQNEAQ. CDR3 nucleotide sequence: TGTGCCAGCAGCTTCGAGGGGACTAGGGGATCAGAGCAGTACTTC. This gives the protein CASSFEGTRGSEQYF.

The chain uses TRBV5-1 and TRBJ2-7; 7 bases are shared with TRBD1. CDR3 size: 15 residues. J was trimmed by 7 bases and V by 0 bases; bases with no gene match: 10. The germline V gene has CDR1 SGHRS and CDR2 YFSETQ. CDR3 sequence reads: CASSLETGTSGEQYF. The CDR3 DNA sequence: TGCGCCAGCAGCTTGGAGACAGGGACATCCGGAGAGCAGTACTTC.

The V and J genes are TRBV7-8 and TRBJ2-2; the match to TRBD2 covers 11 bases. Trimming took 1 base from V and 6 from J; bases not matched to a gene: 4. The CDR3 runs to 16 residues. Germline lookup yields CDR1 SGHVS and CDR2 FQNEAQ. The CDR3 reads CASSLGLAGGSGELFF. Written as DNA, the CDR3 is TGTGCCAGCAGCTTAGGATTAGCGGGAGGGTCCGGGGAGCTGTTTTTT.

This clonotype was seen only a few times. V gene TRBV29-1 combines with J gene TRBJ2-7, with a weak D call TRBD1 (5 bases). CDR3 size: 14 residues. Germline-derived CDR1 and CDR2 are SQVTM and ANQGSEA. V dropped 3 bases and J dropped 0 bases, with 12 bases sitting between them. The CDR3 protein is CSVEPQENSYEQYF. The CDR3 DNA sequence: TGCAGCGTTGAGCCACAGGAAAACTCCTACGAGCAGTACTTC.

The chain has TRBV5-1 and TRBJ2-4; a weak D match, TRBD1 (5 bases). CDR1 and CDR2 (germline): SGHRS, YFSETQ. V was shortened by 2 bases and J by 0 bases, with 6 bases between the two germline ends. The CDR3 has 14 residues. The CDR3 region has the DNA TGCGCCAGCAGCTTAGGGGTAGCCAAAAACATTCAGTACTTC. As protein: CASSLGVAKNIQYF.

The V gene is TRBV29-1, the J gene TRBJ2-7, with 9 positions matching TRBD2. Germline V CDR1 and CDR2: SQVTM, ANQGSEA. With 7 bases clipped from V and 3 bases from J, the junction kept 7 bases outside the gene matches. The CDR3 contains 13 residues. CDR3 in DNA: TGCAGCGCCAGTTCGACTAGCGGCTACGAGCAGTACTTC. It specifies CSASSTSGYEQYF.

Concerning this clonotype itself: A read error may be the cause here, since a much bigger clone is one base away. The genes are TRBV29-1 and TRBJ2-7; 7 nucleotides line up with TRBD1. Germline V gene data show CDR1 as SQVTM and CDR2 as ANQGSEA. V dropped 8 bases and J dropped 1; count of bases not matched to a gene: 2. The CDR3 extends over 11 amino acids. CDR3 DNA: TGCAGCTGGGGACAGTCCTACGAGCAGTACTTC. Translating it yields CSWGQSYEQYF.

About this clonotype itself: A junction end diverges from the germline sequence, so it may reflect a read error. The chain combines TRBV6-2 or TRBV6-3 with TRBJ2-2; perhaps D is TRBD1 or TRBD2 (6 bases each). This CDR3 is 17 amino acids long. The germline V gene has CDR1 MNHEY and CDR2 SVGEGT. CDR3 coding DNA: TGTGCCAGCACTTACCCAGTTGGGGGGCGCATCGCCGGGGAGCTGTTTTTT. Protein product: CASTYPVGGRIAGELFF.

This clonotype has only a few counts. The chain combines TRBV20-1 with TRBJ2-3, with 8 bases lining up with TRBD1. This CDR3 has 16 residues. With V trimmed by 3 bases and J by 1 base, 9 bases remained unmatched. CDR1 is DFQATT and CDR2 is SNEGSKA in the germline V gene (reference sequence). The DNA for the CDR3 is TGCAGTGCTAGCGGCGGACAGGGTTTCGGCACAGATACGCAGTATTTT. This sequence encodes CSASGGQGFGTDTQYF.

This clonotype was seen a handful of times. The V and J genes are TRBV5-1 and TRBJ1-2; perhaps TRBD1 as D (5 bases). Looked up from germline, CDR1 is SGHRS and CDR2 is YFSETQ. The V end was cut by 4 bases, the J end by 5 bases, with 18 bases between. CDR3 length: 15 residues. The CDR3 DNA reads TGCGCCAGCAGCCCTGGGCCCGGGACGGCTTATGGCTACACCTTC. Translated: CASSPGPGTAYGYTF.

The rearrangement uses TRBV9 and TRBJ2-7, with D uncertain. V gave up 4 bases and J gave up 3 bases, with 17 bases separating them. From germline, CDR1 is SGDLS and CDR2 YYNGEE. The CDR3 length is 15 residues. CDR3 sequence (DNA): TGTGCCAGCAGCCCCCTCCCTCAGTCTAGCTACGAGCAGTACTTC. It is translated as CASSPLPQSSYEQYF.

This clonotype has just a few counts. The chain joins TRBV7-6 to TRBJ2-1; 9 nucleotides match TRBD2. Germline V gene data show CDR1 as SGHVS and CDR2 as FNYEAQ. The CDR3 has 16 amino acids. After removal of 1 base from V and 5 bases from J, the junction contained 6 bases not matched to a gene. The CDR3 loop is CASSLESLAGNNEQFF. The DNA for the CDR3 is TGTGCCAGCAGCTTAGAGTCTCTAGCGGGGAACAATGAGCAGTTCTTC.

This clonotype was found a few times. The chain combines TRBV11-3 with TRBJ2-7; 8 bases are a match to TRBD1. J gave up 1 base and V 2 bases, and 1 base lay outside the gene matches. This CDR3 region has 14 residues. CDR1 and CDR2 from the germline V gene are SGHNT and YENEEA. The CDR3 DNA follows: TGTGCCAGCAGCTTATACAGGGGGTCCTACGAGCAGTACTTC. Translation: CASSLYRGSYEQYF.